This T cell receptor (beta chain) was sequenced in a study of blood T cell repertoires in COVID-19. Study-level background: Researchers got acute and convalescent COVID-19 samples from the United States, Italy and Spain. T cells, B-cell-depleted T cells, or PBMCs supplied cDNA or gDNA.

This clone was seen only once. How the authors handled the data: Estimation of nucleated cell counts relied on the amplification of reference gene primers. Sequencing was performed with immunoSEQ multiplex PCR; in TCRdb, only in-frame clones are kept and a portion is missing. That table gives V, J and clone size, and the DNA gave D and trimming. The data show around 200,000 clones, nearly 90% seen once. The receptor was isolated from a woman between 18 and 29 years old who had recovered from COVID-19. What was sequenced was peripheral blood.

The CDR3 sequence is CASSGQGATEAFF. CDR3 in DNA: TGTGCCAGCAGCGGACAGGGGGCAACTGAAGCTTTCTTT. The chain employs TRBV9 and TRBJ1-1; TRBD1 matches 10 bases. This CDR3 is built from 13 residues. In germline, CDR1 is SGDLS, CDR2 YYNGEE. Trimming removed 3 bases from V and 5 bases from J; junction bases left unmatched: 1.